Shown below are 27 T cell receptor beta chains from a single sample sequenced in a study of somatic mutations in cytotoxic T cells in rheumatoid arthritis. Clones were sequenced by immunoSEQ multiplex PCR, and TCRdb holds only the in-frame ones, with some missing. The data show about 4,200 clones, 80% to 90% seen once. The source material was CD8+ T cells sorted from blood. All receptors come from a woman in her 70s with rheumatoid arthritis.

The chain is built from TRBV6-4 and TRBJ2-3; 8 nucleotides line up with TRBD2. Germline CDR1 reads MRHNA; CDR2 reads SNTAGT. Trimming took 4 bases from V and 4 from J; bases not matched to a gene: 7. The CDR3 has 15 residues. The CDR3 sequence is CASSGEAGAPDTQYF. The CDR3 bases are TGTGCCAGCAGTGGAGAAGCGGGAGCTCCAGATACGCAGTATTTT.

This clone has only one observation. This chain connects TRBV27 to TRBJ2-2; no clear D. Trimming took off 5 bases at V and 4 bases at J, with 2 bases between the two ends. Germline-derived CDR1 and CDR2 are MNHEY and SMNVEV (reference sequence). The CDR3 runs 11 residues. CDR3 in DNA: TGTGCCAGCAGTCTCACCGGGGAGCTGTTTTTT. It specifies CASSLTGELFF.

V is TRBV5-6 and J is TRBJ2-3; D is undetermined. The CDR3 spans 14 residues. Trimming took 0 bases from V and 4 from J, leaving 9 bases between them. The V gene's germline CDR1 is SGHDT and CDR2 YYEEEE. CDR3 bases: TGTGCCAGCAGCTTGGGCGTTGGTGCAGATACGCAGTATTTT. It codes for CASSLGVGADTQYF. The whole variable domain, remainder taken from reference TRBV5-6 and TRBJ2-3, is DAGVTQSPTHLIKTRGQQVTLRCSPKSGHDTVSWYQQALGQGPQFIFQYYEEEERQRGNFPDRFSGHQFPNYSSELNVNALLLGDSALYLCASSLGVGADTQYFGPGTRLTVL.

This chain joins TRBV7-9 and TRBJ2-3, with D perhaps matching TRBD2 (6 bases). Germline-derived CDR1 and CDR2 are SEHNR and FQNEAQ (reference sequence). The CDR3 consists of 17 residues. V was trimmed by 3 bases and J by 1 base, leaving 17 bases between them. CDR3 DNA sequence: TGTGCCAGCAGCTTCCCCCGACTAGTTTTACGCACAGATACGCAGTATTTT. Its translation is CASSFPRLVLRTDTQYF.

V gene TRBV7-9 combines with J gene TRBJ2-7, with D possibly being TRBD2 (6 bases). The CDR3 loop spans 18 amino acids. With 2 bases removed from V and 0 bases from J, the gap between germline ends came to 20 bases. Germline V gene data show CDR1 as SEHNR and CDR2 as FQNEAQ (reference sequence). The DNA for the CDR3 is TGTGCCAGCAGCTTAACAATCGTTCGACAGCGGGCCTCCTACGAGCAGTACTTC. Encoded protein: CASSLTIVRQRASYEQYF.

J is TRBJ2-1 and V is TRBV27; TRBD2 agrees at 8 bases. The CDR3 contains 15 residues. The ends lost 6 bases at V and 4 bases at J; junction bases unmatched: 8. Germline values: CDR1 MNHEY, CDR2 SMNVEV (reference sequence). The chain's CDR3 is CASSPSGRLYNEQFF. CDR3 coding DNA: TGTGCCAGCAGCCCGAGCGGGAGACTTTACAATGAGCAGTTCTTC.

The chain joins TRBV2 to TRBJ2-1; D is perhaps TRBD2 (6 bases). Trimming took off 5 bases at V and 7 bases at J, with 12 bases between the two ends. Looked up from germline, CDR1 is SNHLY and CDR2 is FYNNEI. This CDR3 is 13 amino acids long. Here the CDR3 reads CASSPSVTNEQFF. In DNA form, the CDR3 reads TGTGCCAGCAGTCCTAGCGTGACAAATGAGCAGTTCTTC. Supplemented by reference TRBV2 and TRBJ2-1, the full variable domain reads EPEVTQTPSHQVTQMGQEVILRCVPISNHLYFYWYRQILGQKVEFLVSFYNNEISEKSEIFDDQFSVERPDGSNFTLKIRSTKLEDSAMYFCASSPSVTNEQFFGPGTRLTVL.

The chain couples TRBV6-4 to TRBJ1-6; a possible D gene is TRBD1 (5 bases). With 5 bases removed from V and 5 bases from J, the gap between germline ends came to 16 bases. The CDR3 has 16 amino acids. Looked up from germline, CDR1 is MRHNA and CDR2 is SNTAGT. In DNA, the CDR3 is TGTGCCAGCAGTCCCGTATTCCAGGACAATAATTCACCCCTCCACTTT. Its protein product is CASSPVFQDNNSPLHF.

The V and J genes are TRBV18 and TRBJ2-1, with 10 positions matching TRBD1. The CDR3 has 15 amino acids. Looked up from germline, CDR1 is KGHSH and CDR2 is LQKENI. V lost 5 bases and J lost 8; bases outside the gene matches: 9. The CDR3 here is CASSTDRGSADEQFF. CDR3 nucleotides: TGTGCCAGCTCAACGGACAGGGGGAGTGCGGATGAGCAGTTCTTC.

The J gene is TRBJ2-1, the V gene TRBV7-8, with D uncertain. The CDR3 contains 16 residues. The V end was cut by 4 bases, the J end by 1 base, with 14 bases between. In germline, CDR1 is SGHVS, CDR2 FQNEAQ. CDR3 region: CASSSDSIPSYNEQFF. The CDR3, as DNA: TGTGCCAGCAGCTCCGACTCAATCCCATCCTACAATGAGCAGTTCTTC.

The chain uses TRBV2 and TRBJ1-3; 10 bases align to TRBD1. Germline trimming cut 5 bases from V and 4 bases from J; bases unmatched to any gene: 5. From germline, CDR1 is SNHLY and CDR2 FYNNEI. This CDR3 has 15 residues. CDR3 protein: CASSLGQGRGNTIYF. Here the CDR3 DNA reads TGTGCCAGCAGTTTGGGACAGGGGAGAGGAAACACCATATATTTT.

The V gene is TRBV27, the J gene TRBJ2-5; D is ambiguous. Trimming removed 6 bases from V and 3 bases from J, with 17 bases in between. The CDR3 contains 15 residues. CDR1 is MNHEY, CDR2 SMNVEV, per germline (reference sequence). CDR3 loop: CASSPQFSFEETQYF. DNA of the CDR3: TGTGCCAGCAGCCCACAGTTTTCGTTCGAAGAGACCCAGTACTTC.

The chain's CDR3 is CASSSVLSGTSGGETQYF. CDR3 DNA sequence: TGTGCCAGCAGCTCCGTTCTGTCCGGGACTAGCGGGGGAGAGACCCAGTACTTC. The chain joins TRBV5-6 to TRBJ2-5; TRBD2 matches at 14 bases. V trimming: 3 bases; J trimming: 4 bases; junction bases outside the gene matches: 11. Germline V CDR1 and CDR2: SGHDT, YYEEEE. This CDR3 has 18 residues. Variable domain in full (rest from reference TRBV5-6 and TRBJ2-5): DAGVTQSPTHLIKTRGQQVTLRCSPKSGHDTVSWYQQALGQGPQFIFQYYEEEERQRGNFPDRFSGHQFPNYSSELNVNALLLGDSALYLCASSSVLSGTSGGETQYFGPGTRLLVL.

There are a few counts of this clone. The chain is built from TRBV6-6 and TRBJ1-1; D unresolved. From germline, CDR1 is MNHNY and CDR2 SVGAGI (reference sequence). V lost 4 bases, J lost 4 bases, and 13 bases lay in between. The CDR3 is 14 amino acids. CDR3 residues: CASSSLGSGTEAFF. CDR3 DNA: TGTGCCAGCAGTTCCTTGGGCTCTGGCACTGAAGCTTTCTTT.

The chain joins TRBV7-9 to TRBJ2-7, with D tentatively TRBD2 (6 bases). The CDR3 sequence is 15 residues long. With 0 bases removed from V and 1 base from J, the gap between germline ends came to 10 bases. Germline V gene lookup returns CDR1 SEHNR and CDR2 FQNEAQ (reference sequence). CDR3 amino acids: CASSLAPGTSYEQYF. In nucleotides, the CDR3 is TGTGCCAGCAGCTTAGCGCCGGGGACTTCCTACGAGCAGTACTTC.

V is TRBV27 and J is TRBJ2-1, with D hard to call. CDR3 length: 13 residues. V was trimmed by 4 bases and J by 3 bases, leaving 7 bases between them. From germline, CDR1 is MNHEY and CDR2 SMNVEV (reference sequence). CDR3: CASSSPGYNEQFF. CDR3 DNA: TGTGCCAGCAGTTCCCCGGGCTACAATGAGCAGTTCTTC.

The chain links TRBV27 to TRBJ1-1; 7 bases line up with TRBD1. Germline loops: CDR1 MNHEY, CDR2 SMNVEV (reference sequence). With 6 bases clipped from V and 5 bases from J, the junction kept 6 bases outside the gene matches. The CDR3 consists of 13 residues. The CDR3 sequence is CASREQGVTEAFF. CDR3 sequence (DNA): TGTGCCAGCAGAGAGCAGGGGGTTACTGAAGCTTTCTTT.

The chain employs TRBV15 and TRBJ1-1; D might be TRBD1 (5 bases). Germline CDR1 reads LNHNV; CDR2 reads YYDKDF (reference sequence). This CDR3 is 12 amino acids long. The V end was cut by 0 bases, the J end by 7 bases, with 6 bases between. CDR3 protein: CATSRDDSEAFF. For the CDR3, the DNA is TGTGCCACCAGCAGAGATGACAGTGAAGCTTTCTTT.

The CDR3 loop reads CASSPYRDGVRTEAFF. CDR3 nucleotide sequence: TGTGCCAGCAGTCCGTACAGGGATGGGGTCCGAACTGAAGCTTTCTTT. The chain joins TRBV27 to TRBJ1-1; perhaps TRBD1 as D (6 bases). CDR3 length: 16 residues. Germline V CDR1 and CDR2: MNHEY, SMNVEV (reference sequence). The V end was cut by 5 bases, the J end by 5 bases, with 21 bases between.

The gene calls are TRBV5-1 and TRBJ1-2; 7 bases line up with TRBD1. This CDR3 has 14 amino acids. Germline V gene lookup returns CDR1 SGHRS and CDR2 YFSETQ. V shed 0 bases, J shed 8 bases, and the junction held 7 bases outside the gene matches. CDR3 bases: TGCGCCAGCAGCTTGGAGGGGGACAGTGACGGCTACACCTTC. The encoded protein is CASSLEGDSDGYTF.

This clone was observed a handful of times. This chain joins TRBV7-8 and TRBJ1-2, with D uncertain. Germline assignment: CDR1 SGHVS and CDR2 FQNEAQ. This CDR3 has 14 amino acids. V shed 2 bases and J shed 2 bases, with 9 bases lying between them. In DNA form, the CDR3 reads TGTGCCAGCAGCTTAAGAGGGAAAAACTATGGCTACACCTTC. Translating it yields CASSLRGKNYGYTF.

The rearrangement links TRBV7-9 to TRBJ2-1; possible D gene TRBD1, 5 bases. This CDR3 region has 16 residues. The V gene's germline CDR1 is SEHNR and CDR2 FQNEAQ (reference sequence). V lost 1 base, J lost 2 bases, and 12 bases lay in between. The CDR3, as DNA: TGTGCCAGCAGCTTAGAAGGGGCCGGGCCCTACAATGAGCAGTTCTTC. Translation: CASSLEGAGPYNEQFF.

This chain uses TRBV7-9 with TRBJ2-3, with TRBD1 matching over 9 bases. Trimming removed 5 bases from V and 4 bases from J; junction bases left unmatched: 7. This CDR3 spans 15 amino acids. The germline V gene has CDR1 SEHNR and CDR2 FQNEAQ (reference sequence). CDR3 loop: CASSPDRGWADTQYF. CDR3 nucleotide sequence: TGTGCCAGCAGCCCGGACAGGGGATGGGCAGATACGCAGTATTTT.

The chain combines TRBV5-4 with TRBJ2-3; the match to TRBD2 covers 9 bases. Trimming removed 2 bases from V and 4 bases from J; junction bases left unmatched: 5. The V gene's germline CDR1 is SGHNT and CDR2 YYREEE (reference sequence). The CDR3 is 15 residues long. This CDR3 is CASSLLEREADTQYF. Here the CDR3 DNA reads TGTGCCAGCAGCTTATTGGAGCGGGAGGCAGATACGCAGTATTTT.

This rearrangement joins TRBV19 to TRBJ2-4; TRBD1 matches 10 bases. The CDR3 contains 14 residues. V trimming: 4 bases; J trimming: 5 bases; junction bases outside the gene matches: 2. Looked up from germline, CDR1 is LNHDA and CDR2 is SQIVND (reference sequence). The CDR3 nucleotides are TGTGCCAGTAGTACTGGGACAGGGGAAAACATTCAGTACTTC. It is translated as CASSTGTGENIQYF. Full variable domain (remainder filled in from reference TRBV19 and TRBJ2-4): DGGITQSPKYLFRKEGQNVTLSCEQNLNHDAMYWYRQDPGQGLRLIYYSQIVNDFQKGDIAEGYSVSREKKESFPLTVTSAQKNPTAFYLCASSTGTGENIQYFGAGTRLSVL.

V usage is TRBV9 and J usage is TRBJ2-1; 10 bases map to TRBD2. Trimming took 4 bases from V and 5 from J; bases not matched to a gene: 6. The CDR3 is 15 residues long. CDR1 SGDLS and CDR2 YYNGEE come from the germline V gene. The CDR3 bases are TGTGCCAGCAGCTCACTAGCGGGGCCCCACAATGAGCAGTTCTTC. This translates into CASSSLAGPHNEQFF. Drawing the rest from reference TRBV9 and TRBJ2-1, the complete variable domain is DSGVTQTPKHLITATGQRVTLRCSPRSGDLSVYWYQQSLDQGLQFLIQYYNGEERAKGNILERFSAQQFPDLHSELNLSSLELGDSALYFCASSSLAGPHNEQFFGPGTRLTVL.

The CDR3 loop is CASSQVGGGIYNEQFF. The CDR3 DNA sequence: TGTGCCAGCAGCCAGGTTGGCGGGGGGATCTACAATGAGCAGTTCTTC. The V and J genes are TRBV14 and TRBJ2-1, with 8 bases identical to TRBD2. The V and J ends lost 3 bases and 3 bases, in that order; junction bases with no gene match: 7. Germline CDR1 reads SGHDN; CDR2 reads FVKESK. The CDR3 is 16 amino acids. The variable domain in full, with the rest retrieved from reference TRBV14 and TRBJ2-1, is EAGVTQFPSHSVIEKGQTVTLRCDPISGHDNLYWYRRVMGKEIKFLLHFVKESKQDESGMPNNRFLAERTGGTYSTLKVQPAELEDSGVYFCASSQVGGGIYNEQFFGPGTRLTVL.